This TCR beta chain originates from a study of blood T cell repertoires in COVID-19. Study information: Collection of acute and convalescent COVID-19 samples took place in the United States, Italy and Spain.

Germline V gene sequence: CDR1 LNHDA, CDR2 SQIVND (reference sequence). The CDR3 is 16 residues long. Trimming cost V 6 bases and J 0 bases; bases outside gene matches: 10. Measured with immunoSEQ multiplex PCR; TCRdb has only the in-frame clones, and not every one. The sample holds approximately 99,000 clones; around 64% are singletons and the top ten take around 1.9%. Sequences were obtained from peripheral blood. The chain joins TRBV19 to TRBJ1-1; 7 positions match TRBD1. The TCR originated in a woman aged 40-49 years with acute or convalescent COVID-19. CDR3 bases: TGTGCCAGTAGGGTCGGGACAGATATAATGAACACTGAAGCTTTCTTT. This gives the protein CASRVGTDIMNTEAFF. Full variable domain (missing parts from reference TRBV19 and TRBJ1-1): DGGITQSPKYLFRKEGQNVTLSCEQNLNHDAMYWYRQDPGQGLRLIYYSQIVNDFQKGDIAEGYSVSREKKESFPLTVTSAQKNPTAFYLCASRVGTDIMNTEAFFGQGTRLTVV.